The rows below give T cell receptor beta chains drawn from one sample of a study of tumor T cells in aggressive B-cell lymphoma. Data came from immunoSEQ multiplex PCR; TCRdb stores just in-frame clones and leaves some out. The data show 3,100 or so clones, roughly 92% seen once. Input material: tumor tissue. The origin of the receptors is an adult with diffuse large B cell lymphoma. Both conserved end residues are part of each CDR3.

j_call,v_call,cdr3_aa
TRBJ2-7,TRBV10-3,CAISEGTGYEQYF
TRBJ2-1,TRBV7-9,CASSVLERERNEQFF
TRBJ2-5,TRBV29-1,CSVEDGEKETQYF
TRBJ2-1,TRBV11-1,CASRPQGGYNEQFF
TRBJ2-3,TRBV12-5,CASGATGGGYTDTQYF
TRBJ2-3,TRBV7-3,CASSQPRWTSGTVGPDTQYF
TRBJ2-7,TRBV28,CASRTSPYEQYF
TRBJ2-6,TRBV7-8,CASSLSDSGANVLTF
TRBJ2-6,TRBV5-1,CASSRGTVSGANVLTF
TRBJ2-1,TRBV6-5,CASTRTTSGSNEQFF
TRBJ2-4,TRBV5-4,CASSLAGKNIQYF
TRBJ2-5,TRBV6-5,CASSYSRLAQETQYF
TRBJ2-7,TRBV30,CAWTPWTGAYEQYF
TRBJ2-1,TRBV15,CAVAGTRYYNEQFF
TRBJ1-1,TRBV30,CAWSPDRGRIAFF
TRBJ1-4,TRBV29-1,CSVGDRGREYEKLFF
TRBJ1-2,TRBV4-1,CASSPLGRRGYTF
TRBJ2-3,TRBV18,CASSPPGTGLADTQYF
TRBJ2-2,TRBV18,CASSVAYLANTGELFF
TRBJ2-3,TRBV7-9,CASSQVTDTQYF
TRBJ2-3,TRBV5-4,CASSLGLRGDTQYF
TRBJ1-6,TRBV6-5,CASSYFQGGNSPLHF
TRBJ2-7,TRBV15,CATKRTGGNYEQYF
TRBJ2-5,TRBV18,CASSPEGQETQYF
TRBJ2-5,TRBV25-1,CASSEFRGSFGLQETQYF
TRBJ1-1,TRBV7-2,CASSLWHLGNTEAFF
TRBJ2-3,TRBV11-3,CASSISAESTDTQYF
TRBJ2-1,TRBV12-5,CASGPPPQREDQLFF
TRBJ1-6,TRBV30,CAWSVRDRDSPLHF
TRBJ2-1,TRBV7-9,CASSLDRGYNEQFF
TRBJ2-1,TRBV9,CASSVGLAGAYNEQFF
TRBJ2-1,TRBV5-1,CASSVSGGYRNEQFF
TRBJ1-4,TRBV7-9,CASSSTGTNEKLFF
TRBJ2-1,TRBV7-2,CASSLAILVYNEQFF
TRBJ2-2,TRBV5-1,CASSLGQGNTGELFF
TRBJ2-3,TRBV6-5,CASSYSASGSSPLQYF
TRBJ2-7,TRBV7-9,CASSLPTGTSGRAYEQYF
TRBJ2-5,TRBV20-1,CSVLVGETQYF
TRBJ2-7,TRBV7-9,CASSPTGPLYEQYF
TRBJ2-5,TRBV5-1,CASSSWGGNVGETQYF
TRBJ2-7,TRBV5-6,CASSLVGLVSYEQYF
TRBJ2-1,TRBV4-2,CASSQGSLAGFNEQFF
TRBJ2-1,TRBV18,CASSPTGDFYNEQFF
TRBJ2-7,TRBV25-1,CASTRGYEQYF
TRBJ2-3,TRBV6-1,CASRDRGGTDTQYF
TRBJ1-5,TRBV2,CASSEALTGLNQPQHF
TRBJ2-1,TRBV5-1,CASTQQGAGLAGRAYNEQFF
TRBJ2-7,TRBV21-1,CASSKAGQGGSYEQYF